Below are 9 T cell receptor beta chains sequenced from a single sample in a study of persistence of HIV-infected CD4 T cells. Cells were stimulated with CMV-infected fibroblast lysates at around 9.1 ug/mL. Sorting selected CD4+ T cells upregulating both CD40 ligand and CD69. Antigens for these TCRs are unknown. Sequencing used immunoSEQ version 4 in survey mode. This table comes from immunoSEQ multiplex PCR, and its TCRdb copy is limited to in-frame clones, with some not included. The table shows 10,000 to 15,000 clones, with around 68% occurring only once. The sample here was CD4+ T cells sorted from PBMCs after approximately 19-hour stimulation, taken from a patient who received antiretroviral therapy. All receptors come from an adult man with HIV who was CMV-seropositive.

This rearrangement joins TRBV10-3 to TRBJ2-2, with D unclear. Germline-derived CDR1 and CDR2 are ENHRY and SYGVKD. V was pared by 2 bases and J by 1 base, with 11 bases between. This CDR3 contains 16 residues. The CDR3 reads CAISEPQFGNTGELFF. As DNA, the CDR3 is TGTGCCATCAGTGAGCCACAATTCGGGAACACCGGGGAGCTGTTTTTT.

The gene calls are TRBV7-3 and TRBJ2-3; 8 nucleotides line up with TRBD2. The CDR3 sequence is 14 residues long. Germline CDR1 reads SGHTA; CDR2 reads FQGTGA. V gave up 5 bases and J gave up 5 bases; unmatched junction bases: 6. This CDR3 is CASSQSGGVDTQYF. CDR3 in DNA: TGTGCCAGCAGCCAATCCGGGGGGGTAGATACGCAGTATTTT.

The chain recombines TRBV5-3 with TRBJ2-2; D call uncertain. TRBV5-3 qualifies as an ORF whose function is uncertain. The CDR3 is made up of 15 amino acids. V lost 0 bases and J lost 3, with 9 bases in between. The CDR3 sequence is CARSLVCFDTGELFF. CDR3 DNA: TGTGCCAGAAGCTTGGTGTGTTTTGACACCGGGGAGCTGTTTTTT.

CDR3 DNA sequence: TGTGCCAGCAGCTTAGGGGACTCTTTCCCTGAAGCTTTCTTT. This translates into CASSLGDSFPEAFF. J is TRBJ1-1 and V is TRBV7-3; a weak D match, TRBD1 (5 bases). Germline lookup yields CDR1 SGHTA and CDR2 FQGTGA. There are 14 residues in the CDR3. The ends were cut back, 2 bases at V and 6 bases at J, with 13 bases in the middle. The full variable domain, its missing parts supplied by reference TRBV7-3 and TRBJ1-1, is GAGVSQTPSNKVTEKGKYVELRCDPISGHTALYWYRQSLGQGPEFLIYFQGTGAADDSGLPNDRFFAVRPEGSVSTLKIQRTERGDSAVYLCASSLGDSFPEAFFGQGTRLTVV.

Only one count was recorded for this clone. The chain links TRBV5-1 to TRBJ2-1, with 8 positions matching TRBD2. The ends lost 0 bases at V and 8 bases at J; junction bases unmatched: 13. The CDR3 length is 17 residues. From germline, CDR1 is SGHRS and CDR2 YFSETQ. DNA for the CDR3: TGCGCCAGCAGCTTGGTGGGGTTCGCGGGGGGCATAGATGAGCAGTTCTTC. Its translation is CASSLVGFAGGIDEQFF.

By share of the sample, this clone is medium-sized. The chain has TRBV19 and TRBJ1-2, with D perhaps TRBD1 (6 bases). The CDR3 extends over 12 amino acids. V lost 10 bases, J lost 2 bases, and 11 bases lay in between. CDR1 and CDR2 from the germline V gene are LNHDA and SQIVND (reference sequence). CDR3 nucleotides: TGTGCCACCATGGGGACAAACTATGGCTACACCTTC. Translated, it gives CATMGTNYGYTF.

The V call is TRBV5-1, the J call TRBJ2-1; 12 nucleotides line up with TRBD2. The V and J ends lost 0 bases and 9 bases, in that order; junction bases with no gene match: 4. Germline lookup yields CDR1 SGHRS and CDR2 YFSETQ. This CDR3 region has 15 residues. CDR3 coding DNA: TGCGCCAGCAGCTTGGATTCTAGCGGGGGGGTTGAGCAGTTCTTC. Its translation: CASSLDSSGGVEQFF.

The chain combines TRBV18 with TRBJ2-2, with TRBD1 matching over 7 bases. The germline CDR1 and CDR2 sequences are KGHSH and LQKENI. The V segment lost 0 bases and the J segment 7 bases; nucleotides outside the gene matches: 8. The CDR3 totals 16 residues. Here the CDR3 DNA reads TGTGCCAGCTCACCACCTACAGGGGCAGTCAGCGGGGAGCTGTTTTTT. Translation gives CASSPPTGAVSGELFF.

The V and J genes are TRBV3-1 (or the pseudogene TRBV3-2) and TRBJ2-3; 9 nucleotides agree with TRBD2. V trimming: 4 bases; J trimming: 0 bases; junction bases outside the gene matches: 14. The CDR3 runs to 19 residues. The germline CDR1 and CDR2 sequences are LGHDT and YNNKEL (reference sequence). Here the CDR3 DNA reads TGTGCCAGCAGCCGGCGGGTCGGCGGGACTAGCCGCAGCACAGATACGCAGTATTTT. This encodes CASSRRVGGTSRSTDTQYF.